This TCR beta chain was observed in a study of T cells in Graves' hyperthyroidism and ophthalmopathy. V lost 6 bases, J lost 6 bases, and 5 bases stayed unmatched. The length of the CDR3 is 11 residues. CDR1 is SQVTM, CDR2 ANQGSEA, per germline. RNA transcripts gave rise to amplified TCR beta CDR3 regions. In the first-round RT-PCR of the TCR CDR3, the HTBI primer set was used. TCRdb re-called the multiplex PCR reads through MiXCR, storing one row per CDR3 protein. The sample has around 600,000 distinct CDR3 sequences; 13% to 15% are singletons. This clonotype occurred many times. The origin of this receptor is a young woman with Graves' ophthalmopathy. The rearrangement uses TRBV29-1 and TRBJ2-7, with 7 positions matching TRBD2. The sequencing input was blood. CDR3 sequence: CSVWGGSEQYF. The CDR3 nucleotides read TGCAGCGTGTGGGGGGGATCCGAGCAGTACTTC.